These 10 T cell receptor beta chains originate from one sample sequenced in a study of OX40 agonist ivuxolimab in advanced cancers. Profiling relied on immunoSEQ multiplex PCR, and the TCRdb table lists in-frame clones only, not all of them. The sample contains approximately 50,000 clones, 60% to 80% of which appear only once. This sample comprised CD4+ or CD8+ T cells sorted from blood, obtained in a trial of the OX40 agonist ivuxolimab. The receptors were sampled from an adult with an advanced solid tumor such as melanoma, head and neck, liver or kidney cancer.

CDR3 in amino acids: CASRPTTGANSPLHF. CDR3 DNA: TGTGCCAGCAGACCGACGACAGGGGCCAATTCACCCCTCCACTTT. This chain uses TRBV28 with TRBJ1-6; 8 nucleotides line up with TRBD1. Germline CDR1 reads MDHEN; CDR2 reads SYDVKM. V was clipped by 6 bases and J by 7 bases; unmatched bases: 8. The CDR3 has 15 residues. Variable domain in full (rest from reference TRBV28 and TRBJ1-6): DVKVTQSSRYLVKRTGEKVFLECVQDMDHENMFWYRQDPGLGLRLIYFSYDVKMKEKGDIPEGYSVSREKKERFSLILESASTNQTSMYLCASRPTTGANSPLHFGNGTRLTVT.

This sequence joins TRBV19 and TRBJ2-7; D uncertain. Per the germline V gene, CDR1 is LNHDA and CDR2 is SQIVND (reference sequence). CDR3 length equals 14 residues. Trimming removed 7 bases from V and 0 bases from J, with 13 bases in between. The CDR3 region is CASMRTGSSYEQYF. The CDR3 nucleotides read TGTGCCAGTATGCGGACGGGTAGCTCCTACGAGCAGTACTTC.

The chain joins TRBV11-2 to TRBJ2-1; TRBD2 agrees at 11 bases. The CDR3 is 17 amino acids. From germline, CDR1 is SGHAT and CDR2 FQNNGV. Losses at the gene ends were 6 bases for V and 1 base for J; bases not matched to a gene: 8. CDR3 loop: CASRTLAGGDSYNEQFF. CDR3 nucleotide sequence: TGTGCCAGCAGGACTCTAGCGGGGGGCGATTCCTACAATGAGCAGTTCTTC.

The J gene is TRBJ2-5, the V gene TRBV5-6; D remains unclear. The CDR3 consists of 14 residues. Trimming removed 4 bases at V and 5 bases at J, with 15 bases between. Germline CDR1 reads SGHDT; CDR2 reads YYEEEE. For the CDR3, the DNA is TGTGCCAGCAGCCTACGGGCTCCCTCGGAGACCCAGTACTTC. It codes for CASSLRAPSETQYF.

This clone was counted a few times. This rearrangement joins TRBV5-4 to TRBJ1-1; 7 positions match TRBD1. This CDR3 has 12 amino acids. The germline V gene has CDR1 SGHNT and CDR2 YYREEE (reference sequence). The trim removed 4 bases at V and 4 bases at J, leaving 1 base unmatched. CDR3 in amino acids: CASSRQGTEAFF. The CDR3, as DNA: TGTGCCAGCAGCAGACAGGGCACTGAAGCTTTCTTT.

The CDR3 here is CATSREKRGTDTQYF. CDR3 nucleotides: TGTGCCACCAGCAGAGAGAAGCGGGGCACAGATACGCAGTATTTT. The chain employs TRBV15 and TRBJ2-3; weak D call: TRBD2 (6 bases). V dropped 0 bases and J dropped 1 base, with 8 bases sitting between them. The germline V gene has CDR1 LNHNV and CDR2 YYDKDF (reference sequence). The CDR3 is 15 amino acids.

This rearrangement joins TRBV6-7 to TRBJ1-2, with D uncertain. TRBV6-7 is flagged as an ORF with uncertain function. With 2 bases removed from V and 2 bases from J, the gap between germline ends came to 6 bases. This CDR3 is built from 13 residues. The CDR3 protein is CASSYGRNYGYTF. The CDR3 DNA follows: TGTGCCAGCAGTTACGGACGGAACTATGGCTACACCTTC.

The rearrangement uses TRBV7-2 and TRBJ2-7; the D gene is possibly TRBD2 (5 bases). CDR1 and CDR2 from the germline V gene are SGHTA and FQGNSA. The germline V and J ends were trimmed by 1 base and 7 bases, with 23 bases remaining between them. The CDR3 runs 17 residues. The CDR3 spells CASSLGNLDVFSGEQYF. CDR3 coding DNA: TGTGCCAGCAGCTTAGGTAACCTTGACGTCTTCTCGGGGGAGCAGTACTTC.

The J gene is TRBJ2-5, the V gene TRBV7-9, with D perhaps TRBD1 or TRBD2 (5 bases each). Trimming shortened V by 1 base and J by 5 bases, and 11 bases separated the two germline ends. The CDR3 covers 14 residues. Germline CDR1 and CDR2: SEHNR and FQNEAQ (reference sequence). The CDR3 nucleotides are TGTGCCAGCAGCTTAGGAGGGGCTGAGGAGACCCAGTACTTC. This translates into CASSLGGAEETQYF.

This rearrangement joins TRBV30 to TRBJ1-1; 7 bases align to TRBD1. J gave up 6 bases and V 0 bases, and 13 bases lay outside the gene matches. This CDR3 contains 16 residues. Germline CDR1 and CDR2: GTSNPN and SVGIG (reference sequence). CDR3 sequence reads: CAWSVLRGDGTPEAFF. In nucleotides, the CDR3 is TGTGCCTGGAGTGTGCTCAGGGGGGATGGAACTCCTGAAGCTTTCTTT.